The table lists the clone carrying this TCR beta chain with a few counts. Its antigen remains unknown. cDNA molecules, individually, were tagged with unique molecular identifiers. Using its own MiXCR run on the 5' RACE reads, TCRdb lists one record per CDR3 protein. The repertoire holds under 90,000 distinct CDR3 sequences, with around 13% as singletons. The V end was cut by 6 bases, the J end by 9 bases, with 18 bases between. In germline, CDR1 is KGHSH, CDR2 LQKENI. The length of the CDR3 is 13 residues. This specimen belongs to a study of early T cells in non-severe SARS-CoV-2 infection. Across the whole study: The study sequenced bulk RNA from unsorted whole blood, with chains unpaired. Broader study findings: Missing private and CD4 specificities, VDJdb matching favored anti-spike CD8 responses.

Sequenced sample: whole blood. The chain carries TRBV18 and TRBJ2-7; TRBD2 is a possible D gene (5 bases). The sequence was obtained from an adult who was a healthcare worker with PCR-confirmed SARS-CoV-2 infection or an uninfected control (not recorded which). The CDR3 sequence: CASSPGPSRGQYF. CDR3 sequence (DNA): TGTGCCAGCTCTCCTGGGCCTTCCCGGGGGCAGTACTTC.